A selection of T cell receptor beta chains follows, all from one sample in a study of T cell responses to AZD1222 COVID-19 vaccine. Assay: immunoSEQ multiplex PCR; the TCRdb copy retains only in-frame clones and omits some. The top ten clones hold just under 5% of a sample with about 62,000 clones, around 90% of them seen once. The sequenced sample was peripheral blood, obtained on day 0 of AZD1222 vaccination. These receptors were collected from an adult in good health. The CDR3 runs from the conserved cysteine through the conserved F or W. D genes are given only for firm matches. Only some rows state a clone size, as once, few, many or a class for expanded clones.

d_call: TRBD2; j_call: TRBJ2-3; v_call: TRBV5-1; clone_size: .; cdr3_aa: CASSPLGLAGGIDTQYF; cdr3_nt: TGCGCCAGCAGCCCACTCGGACTAGCGGGGGGGATTGATACGCAGTATTTT
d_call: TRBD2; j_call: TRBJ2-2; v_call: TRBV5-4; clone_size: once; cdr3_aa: CASSPDARLAFGGELFF; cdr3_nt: TGTGCCAGCAGCCCCGACGCAAGACTAGCGTTCGGCGGGGAGCTGTTTTTT
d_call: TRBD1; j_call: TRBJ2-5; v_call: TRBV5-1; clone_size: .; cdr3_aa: CASSGTGLQGETQYF; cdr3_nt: TGCGCCAGCAGCGGGACAGGGCTACAAGGGGAGACCCAGTACTTC
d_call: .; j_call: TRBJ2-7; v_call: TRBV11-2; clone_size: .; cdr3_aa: CASSPIPYLGYEQYF; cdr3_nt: TGTGCCAGCAGCCCTATCCCGTACCTGGGGTACGAGCAGTACTTC
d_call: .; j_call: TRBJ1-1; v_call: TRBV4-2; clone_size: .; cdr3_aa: CASSQGRIVNTEAFF; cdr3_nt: TGTGCCAGCAGCCAGGGACGGATTGTAAACACTGAAGCTTTCTTT
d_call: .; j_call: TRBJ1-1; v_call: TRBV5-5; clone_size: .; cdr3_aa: CASSFGGDTEAFF; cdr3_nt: TGTGCCAGCAGCTTCGGCGGGGATACTGAAGCTTTCTTT
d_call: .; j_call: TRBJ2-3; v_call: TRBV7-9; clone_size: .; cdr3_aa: CASSLTRDTQYF; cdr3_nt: TGTGCCAGCAGCTTAACCAGGGACACGCAGTATTTT
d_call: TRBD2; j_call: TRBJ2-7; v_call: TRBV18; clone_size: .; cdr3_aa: CASSPLAGSDEQYF; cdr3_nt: TGTGCCAGCTCACCACTAGCGGGGTCCGACGAGCAGTACTTC
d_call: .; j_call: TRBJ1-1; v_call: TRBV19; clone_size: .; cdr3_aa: CASSSSNMNTEAFF; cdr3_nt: TGTGCCAGTAGTAGTAGTAACATGAACACTGAAGCTTTCTTT
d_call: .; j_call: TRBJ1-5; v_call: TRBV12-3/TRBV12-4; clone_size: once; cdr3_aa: CASRSGGNQPQHF; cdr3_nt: TGTGCCAGCAGATCGGGAGGCAATCAGCCCCAGCATTTT
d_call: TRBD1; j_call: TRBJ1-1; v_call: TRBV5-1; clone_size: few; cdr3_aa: CASSRTGGATEAFF; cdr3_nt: TGCGCCAGCAGCCGGACAGGTGGGGCCACTGAAGCTTTCTTT
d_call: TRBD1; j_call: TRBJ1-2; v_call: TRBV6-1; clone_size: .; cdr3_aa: CASSEGTGAWSYTF; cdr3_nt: TGTGCCAGCAGTGAAGGGACAGGGGCCTGGAGCTACACCTTC
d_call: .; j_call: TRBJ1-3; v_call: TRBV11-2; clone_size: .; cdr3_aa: CASSLGLYSGNTIYF; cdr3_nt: TGTGCCAGCAGCTTAGGGTTGTACTCTGGAAACACCATATATTTT